These T cell receptor beta chains were read from a single sample in a study of identical twins. One entry per CDR3 protein results from TCRdb running MiXCR on the 5' RACE reads. The sample yields a few hundred thousand distinct CDR3 sequences, over 8.5% seen once. These data were likewise used in another study, on yellow fever vaccine responses in identical twins.

Sequencing was carried out using PBMCs. These receptors originate from a woman aged 18-29 years in good health. The CDR3 runs from the conserved cysteine through the conserved F or W.

J	length	V	CDR3
TRBJ2-3	12	TRBV5-1	CASSPAGNTQYF
TRBJ2-7	11	TRBV29-1	CSVARGDEQYF
TRBJ2-1	16	TRBV5-1	CASSEEVALSYNEQFF
TRBJ2-7	15	TRBV20-1	CSAAPGAQGGYEQYF
TRBJ2-7	14	TRBV7-2	CASSLEQEIYEQYF
TRBJ2-7	14	TRBV6-1	CASSRLAGESEQYF
TRBJ2-1	16	TRBV28	CASSFLSPSGYNEQFF
TRBJ2-5	16	TRBV7-8	CASSLAEGRYQETQYF
TRBJ2-7	14	TRBV6-1	CASRRQGEIYEQYF
TRBJ2-5	19	TRBV3-1	CASSPHPLLTSVIPETQYF
TRBJ2-1	16	TRBV28	CASSTGGRLAGEGQFF
TRBJ2-7	13	TRBV29-1	CSVQRDGSYEQYF
TRBJ2-1	12	TRBV29-1	CSVAGGYNEQFF
TRBJ2-7	14	TRBV5-6	CASSFASRNYEQYF
TRBJ2-1	14	TRBV29-1	CSVGGTSGPNEQFF
TRBJ2-7	16	TRBV7-8	CASSLETGLRYYEQYF
TRBJ2-7	17	TRBV6-5	CASSFQNRLAGAHEQYF
TRBJ1-1	16	TRBV15	CATSRPRTVPNTEAFF